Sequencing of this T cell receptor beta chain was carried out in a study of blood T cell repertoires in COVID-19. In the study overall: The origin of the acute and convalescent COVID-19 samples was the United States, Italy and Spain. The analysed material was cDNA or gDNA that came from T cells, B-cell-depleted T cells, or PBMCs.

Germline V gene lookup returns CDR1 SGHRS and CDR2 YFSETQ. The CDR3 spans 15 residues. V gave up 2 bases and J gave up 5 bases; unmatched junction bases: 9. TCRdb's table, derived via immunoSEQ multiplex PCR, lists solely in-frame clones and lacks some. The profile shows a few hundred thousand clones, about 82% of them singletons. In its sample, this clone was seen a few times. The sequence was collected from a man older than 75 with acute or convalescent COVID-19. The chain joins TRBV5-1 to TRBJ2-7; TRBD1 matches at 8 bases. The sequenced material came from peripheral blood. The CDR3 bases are TGCGCCAGCAGCTTCTCCGGGACAGGAGGGGACGAGCAGTACTTC. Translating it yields CASSFSGTGGDEQYF.